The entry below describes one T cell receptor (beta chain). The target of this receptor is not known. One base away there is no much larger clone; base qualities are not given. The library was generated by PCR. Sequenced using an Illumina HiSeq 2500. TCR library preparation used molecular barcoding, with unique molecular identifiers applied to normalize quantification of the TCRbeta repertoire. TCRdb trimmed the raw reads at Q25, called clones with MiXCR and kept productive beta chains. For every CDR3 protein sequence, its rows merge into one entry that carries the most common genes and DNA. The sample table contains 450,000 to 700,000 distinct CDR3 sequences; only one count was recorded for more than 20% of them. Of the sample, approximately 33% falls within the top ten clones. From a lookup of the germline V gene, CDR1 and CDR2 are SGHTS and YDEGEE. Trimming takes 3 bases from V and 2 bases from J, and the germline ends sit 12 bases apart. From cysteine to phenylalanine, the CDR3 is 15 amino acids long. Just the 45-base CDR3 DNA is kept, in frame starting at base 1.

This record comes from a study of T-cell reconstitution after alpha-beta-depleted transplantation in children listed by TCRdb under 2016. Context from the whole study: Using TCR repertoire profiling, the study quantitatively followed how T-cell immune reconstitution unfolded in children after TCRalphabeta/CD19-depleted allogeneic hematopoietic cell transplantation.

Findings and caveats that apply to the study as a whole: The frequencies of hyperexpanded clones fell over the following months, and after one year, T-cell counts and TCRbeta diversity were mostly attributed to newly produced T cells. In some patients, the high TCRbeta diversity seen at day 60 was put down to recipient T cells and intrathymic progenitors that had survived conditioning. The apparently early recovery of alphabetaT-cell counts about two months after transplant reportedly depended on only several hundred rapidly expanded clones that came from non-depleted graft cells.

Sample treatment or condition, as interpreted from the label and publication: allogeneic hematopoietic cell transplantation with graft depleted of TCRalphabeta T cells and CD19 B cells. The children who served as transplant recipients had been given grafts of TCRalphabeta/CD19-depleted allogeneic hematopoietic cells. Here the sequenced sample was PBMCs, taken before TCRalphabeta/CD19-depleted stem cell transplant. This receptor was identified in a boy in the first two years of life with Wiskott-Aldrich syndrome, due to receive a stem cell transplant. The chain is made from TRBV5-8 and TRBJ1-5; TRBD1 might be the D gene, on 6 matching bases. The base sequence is TGTGCCAGCAGCTGGCAGGGGTCTGGCAATCAGCCCCAGCATTTT. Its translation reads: CASSWQGSGNQPQHF.